The clone carrying this T cell receptor (beta chain) showed up just once. Germline V CDR1 and CDR2: SNHLY, FYNNEI. CDR3 length: 14 amino acids. V lost 0 bases to trimming and J lost 13 bases, with 16 bases between them. A second roughly 6 to 12 cycle PCR used barcoded and J-beta primers. TCRdb recomputed calls from the 5' RACE reads with MiXCR, one row per CDR3 protein. The sample includes about 1,000,000 distinct CDR3 sequences, 35% to 55% of them seen just once. This sample is part of a study of blood T cells in healthy people across ages. The rearrangement joins TRBV2 to TRBJ2-4; either TRBD1 or TRBD2 may fit D (5 bases each). Material for sequencing was blood. This receptor was obtained from a woman aged 55-69 years in good health. The CDR3 sequence is CASSEALRGGQQYF. The DNA for the CDR3 is TGTGCCAGCAGTGAAGCGCTTCGGGGTGGACAACAGTACTTC.